This TCR beta chain comes out of a study of OX40 agonist ivuxolimab in advanced cancers. Broadly, across the study: The costimulatory receptor OX40 (CD134) was targeted by ivuxolimab, a fully human IgG2 agonistic monoclonal antibody. The point of sequencing TCRbeta in the periphery was to test whether ivuxolimab changed TCR sequence diversity and drove clonal T-cell expansion. In the dose-escalation cohort, 65% to 90% of patients were male, and the mean age was around 60 years, with a range of roughly 23 to 85. Patients were allowed to have had prior anti-PD-1, anti-PD-L1 or anti-CTLA-4 therapy, and less than 45% of the dose-escalation patients had previously received checkpoint inhibitors. Of the approximately 50 dose-escalation patients, hepatocellular carcinoma was present in roughly 19, melanoma in approximately 15, renal cell carcinoma in 9 and head and neck cancer in 9. The paper describes the monotherapy dose-escalation part (N of about 52 patients) of the phase I trial of ivuxolimab. Partial responses occurred in three dose-escalation patients: two with cutaneous melanoma and one with hepatocellular carcinoma. Intravenous ivuxolimab was administered to patients every 2 weeks at six dose levels: 0.01, 0.1, 0.3, 1.5, 3 and 10 mg/kg. Study-wide findings and limitations: Low levels of normalized T-cell clonal expansion were also seen in some patients who did not respond. Clonal expansion of both CD4+ and CD8+ blood T cells was observed from baseline to week 6 at doses 0.1 to 3.0 mg/kg. In partial responders in the 0.1-3.0 mg/kg groups, normalized peripheral clonal expansion was found to be among the lowest, especially among CD8+ T cells. Antigen specificity was not determined for the clonally expanded peripheral T cells. After ivuxolimab, expanded clones were on average more numerous among CD8+ T cells than among CD4+ T cells.

Patients with autoimmune disease history or receiving systemic immunosuppression were excluded from the trial. Peripheral blood for TCR sequencing was collected from all dose cohorts at baseline, on cycle 4 day 1, and on cycle 7 day 1. Samples were obtained from an open-label, multicenter, first-in-human phase I dose-escalation trial of ivuxolimab. The trial enrolled adults with locally advanced or metastatic head and neck squamous cell, hepatocellular, melanoma or renal cell carcinoma. Before TCR sequencing, CD4+ and CD8+ T cells were separately sorted from peripheral blood. To sequence the TCRbeta CDR3 region, genomic DNA was isolated from the sorted cells. The immunoSEQ Assay was used to sequence the TCRbeta CDR3 regions. TCRdb's version of the immuneACCESS table is confined to in-frame rearrangements and falls short of the full clone set. An unresolved V gene accounts for under half of the shortfall where checked; the remainder is of unknown origin. Present in this sample are 40,000 or so clones, roughly 91% of which were seen just once. Approximately 12% of the sample rests with the top ten.

The CDR3 covers 15 residues, taking in both the cysteine and the phenylalanine. Just the 45-base CDR3 DNA is kept, in frame starting at base 1. Turning to this clone: Its antigen remains unidentified. It has no much larger one-base neighbor in the sample; base qualities were not kept.

The sequence joins TRBV21-1 to TRBJ2-7; the listed D gene, TRBD2, was not tested against the DNA. TRBV21-1 is an annotated pseudogene. The source is an adult with an advanced solid tumor such as melanoma, head and neck, liver or kidney cancer. The sequenced sample was CD4+ or CD8+ T cells sorted from blood, obtained in a trial of the OX40 agonist ivuxolimab. The DNA sequence is TGTGCCAGCAGCGTTCGGCTAGACGTACAATACGAGCAGTACTTC. It translates as CASSVRLDVQYEQYF.